The next 12 T cell receptor beta chains were all read from a single sample in a study of identifying expanded T cells in peripheral blood. Repertoires were generated with immunoSEQ multiplex PCR, while TCRdb's copy carries only in-frame clones and drops some. Here the sample spans more than 85,000 clones, about 85% being singletons. The sequencing input was blood. The receptors derive from a person between 18 and 69 years old in good health.

On this clone: Other nucleotide sequences in the sample specify the same CDR3. The chain is built from TRBV18 and TRBJ1-3, with D unclear. Trimming stripped 3 bases from V and 0 bases from J, with 9 bases between. The CDR3 totals 15 residues. CDR1 is KGHSH, CDR2 LQKENI, per germline. The CDR3 is CASSPRGSSGNTIYF. The CDR3 DNA sequence: TGTGCCAGCTCACCCCGGGGATCCTCTGGAAACACCATATATTTT. The whole variable domain, filled in from reference TRBV18 and TRBJ1-3, reads NAGVMQNPRHLVRRRGQEARLRCSPMKGHSHVYWYRQLPEEGLKFMVYLQKENIIDESGMPKERFSAEFPKEGPSILRIQQVVRGDSAAYFCASSPRGSSGNTIYFGEGSWLTVV.

This chain connects TRBV7-9 to TRBJ1-2; D is perhaps TRBD1 (5 bases). The CDR3 is 13 amino acids. Trimming shortened V by 2 bases and J by 6 bases, and 10 bases separated the two germline ends. Germline assignment: CDR1 SEHNR and CDR2 FQNEAQ (reference sequence). The CDR3 loop reads CASSLLRVDGYTF. In DNA, the CDR3 is TGTGCCAGCAGCTTACTCAGGGTGGATGGCTACACCTTC. The whole variable domain, remainder taken from reference TRBV7-9 and TRBJ1-2, is DTGVSQNPRHKITKRGQNVTFRCDPISEHNRLYWYRQTLGQGPEFLTYFQNEAQLEKSRLLSDRFSAERPKGSFSTLEIQRTEQGDSAMYLCASSLLRVDGYTFGSGTRLTVV.

This chain joins TRBV5-1 and TRBJ2-1; TRBD2 is a possible D gene (5 bases). V was clipped by 7 bases and J by 2 bases, with 16 bases between them. The germline gives CDR1 SGHRS, CDR2 YFSETQ. The CDR3 is 15 amino acids. Written as DNA, the CDR3 is TGCGCCAGCGGCCCCGAGACCGGGACCTACAATGAGCAGTTCTTC. It yields the protein CASGPETGTYNEQFF.

V usage is TRBV4-1 and J usage is TRBJ1-2; D unresolved. Germline values: CDR1 MGHRA, CDR2 YSYEKL. Trimming left V 0 bases short and J 3 bases short, with 17 bases between. This CDR3 spans 17 amino acids. Here the CDR3 reads CASSQDPSPQPYYGYTF. Here the CDR3 DNA reads TGCGCCAGCAGCCAAGACCCATCCCCACAACCGTACTATGGCTACACCTTC.

This clone was seen a few times. V and J are TRBV4-2 and TRBJ1-5; weak D call: TRBD1 (5 bases). The CDR3 has 15 residues. Germline assignment: CDR1 LGHNA and CDR2 YNFKEQ. V lost 1 base and J 0 bases, leaving 7 bases between the germline ends. As DNA, the CDR3 is TGTGCCAGCAGCCAAGGACAGTATAGCAATCAGCCCCAGCATTTT. It yields the protein CASSQGQYSNQPQHF.

This chain connects TRBV28 to TRBJ1-1, with 9 positions matching TRBD1. The junction had 9 bases not matched to a gene; V was cut back by 4 bases and J by 0 bases. The CDR3 contains 17 residues. Germline loops: CDR1 MDHEN, CDR2 SYDVKM. CDR3 loop: CASSSQQGARLNTEAFF. DNA of the CDR3: TGTGCCAGCAGTTCCCAACAGGGGGCCCGTTTGAACACTGAAGCTTTCTTT.

This clone was seen just once. The V call is TRBV5-4, the J call TRBJ2-7, with D tentatively TRBD1 or TRBD2 (5 bases each). The CDR3 spans 16 residues. Germline values: CDR1 SGHNT, CDR2 YYREEE (reference sequence). V was pared by 3 bases and J by 11 bases, with 27 bases between. CDR3 in amino acids: CASSSQTEEIRDREYF. The CDR3 coding sequence is TGTGCCAGCAGCTCCCAAACGGAAGAAATCCGGGACCGCGAGTACTTC.

This chain links TRBV4-3 with TRBJ2-5; 7 bases agree with TRBD1. The CDR3 is 17 amino acids. Germline CDR1 LGHNA, CDR2 YSLEER. V shed 6 bases and J 5 bases; nucleotides not matched to a gene: 18. The CDR3 spells CASRDDKTGRLGETQYF. CDR3 nucleotides: TGCGCCAGCAGGGATGATAAGACAGGGCGGTTGGGGGAGACCCAGTACTTC.

This clone was seen just once. The chain's CDR3 is CASRRKPRQEGKAFF. The DNA of the CDR3 is TGTGCCAGCAGGCGAAAACCAAGACAAGAGGGTAAGGCTTTCTTT. This chain connects TRBV2 to TRBJ1-1, with D unclear. CDR3 length equals 15 residues. Germline V gene data show CDR1 as SNHLY and CDR2 as FYNNEI. V was clipped by 6 bases and J by 11 bases, with 25 bases between them.

V gene TRBV19 combines with J gene TRBJ1-1; D is perhaps TRBD1 (5 bases). In germline, CDR1 is LNHDA, CDR2 SQIVND (reference sequence). The CDR3 sequence is 14 residues long. With 8 bases removed from V and 1 base from J, the gap between germline ends came to 14 bases. This CDR3 is CASLPGAANTEAFF. The CDR3 nucleotides are TGTGCCAGTCTCCCCGGGGCGGCGAACACTGAAGCTTTCTTT.

V and J are TRBV19 and TRBJ1-1, with 7 bases identical to TRBD1. V lost 3 bases to trimming and J lost 6 bases; unmatched junction nucleotides: 13. This CDR3 comprises 16 residues. The germline V gene encodes CDR1 LNHDA and CDR2 SQIVND (reference sequence). CDR3 amino acids: CASSIASTGRYSEAFF. The CDR3 DNA reads as TGTGCCAGTAGTATCGCTTCGACAGGGAGGTACTCTGAAGCTTTCTTT.

The J gene is TRBJ2-5, the V gene TRBV7-3; unclear D gene. The germline V gene encodes CDR1 SGHTA and CDR2 FQGTGA. The CDR3 extends over 16 amino acids. V was pared by 6 bases and J by 0 bases, with 17 bases between. The CDR3 DNA is TGTGCCAGCAGTCAACCCTCCGGACGCAACCAAGAGACCCAGTACTTC. Its protein is CASSQPSGRNQETQYF.